This record covers a single T cell receptor beta chain. Sequencing was performed with immunoSEQ multiplex PCR; in TCRdb, only in-frame clones are kept and a portion is missing. The sample includes under 95,000 clones, roughly 98% of them seen just once. The sample originates from a study of technical replicates of blood from a few donors. CDR1 is SGHVS and CDR2 is FNYEAQ in the germline V gene. The CDR3 sequence is 14 residues long. The V and J ends lost 2 bases and 6 bases respectively, with 10 bases between them. The sequence was collected from a human donor in good health. Sequenced input: T cells isolated from PBMCs. The chain combines TRBV7-6 with TRBJ2-2; a weak D match, TRBD2 (6 bases). Written as DNA, the CDR3 is TGTGCCAGCAGCTTACGCGGGGAGGCCGGGGAGCTGTTTTTT. Protein product: CASSLRGEAGELFF.